Following are 20 T cell receptor beta chains from one sample sequenced in a study of spatial heterogeneity in lung cancer. Time point described: sample taken at primary tumor resection. The study sequenced unsorted whole RNA from tumor, nontumor lung or frozen PBMC. Using its own MiXCR run on the 5' RACE reads, TCRdb lists one record per CDR3 protein. The sample contains some 47,000 distinct CDR3 sequences, less than 8.5% of which appear only once. Sequences were derived from PBMCs, sampled at surgery. The source is a female donor with early-stage non-small cell lung cancer.

The rearrangement joins TRBV5-5 to TRBJ2-5; 9 bases align to TRBD1. Unmatched junction bases numbered 20, after V lost 4 bases and J lost 7 bases. The germline gives CDR1 SGHKS, CDR2 YYEKEE (reference sequence). CDR3 length equals 18 residues. CDR3 in amino acids: CASSNHRGQATKQSTQYF. CDR3 bases: TGTGCCAGCAGCAACCACAGGGGGCAGGCAACCAAGCAGTCGACCCAGTACTTC.

This clonotype was seen a few times. CDR3: CASSLSGESLYGYTF. In nucleotides, the CDR3 is TGTGCCAGCAGCCTATCAGGGGAGTCCCTCTATGGCTACACCTTC. The chain links TRBV7-2 to TRBJ1-2, with a possible D match to TRBD1 (6 bases). The CDR3 has 15 amino acids. Germline V gives CDR1 SGHTA, CDR2 FQGNSA. The V gene lost 5 bases and the J gene lost 4 bases, with 17 bases spanning the gap.

This clonotype was observed many times. The chain combines TRBV7-8 with TRBJ1-2; perhaps TRBD1 as D (6 bases). V was shortened by 1 base and J by 0 bases, with 12 bases between the two germline ends. The length of the CDR3 is 16 residues. The germline V gene has CDR1 SGHVS and CDR2 FQNEAQ. The CDR3 DNA reads as TGTGCCAGCAGCTTAGGCCCCGGGACACCTAACTATGGCTACACCTTC. The encoded protein is CASSLGPGTPNYGYTF.

The chain has TRBV18 and TRBJ2-5; D is possibly TRBD1 (6 bases). Trimming pared 1 base from V and 1 base from J, leaving 10 bases between. The germline CDR1 and CDR2 sequences are KGHSH and LQKENI. The CDR3 runs to 15 residues. The CDR3: CASSPQGGLQETQYF. In DNA, the CDR3 is TGTGCCAGCTCACCACAAGGGGGTCTCCAAGAGACCCAGTACTTC.

In this sample, this clonotype turned up a few times. The J gene is TRBJ1-6, the V gene TRBV19; D call uncertain. This CDR3 is 15 amino acids long. The germline gives CDR1 LNHDA, CDR2 SQIVND (reference sequence). V was trimmed by 10 bases and J by 5 bases, leaving 18 bases between them. The CDR3: CATQVQRSNNSPLHF. In DNA, the CDR3 is TGTGCCACCCAAGTACAGCGATCAAATAATTCACCCCTCCACTTT.

This clonotype was detected a few times. V is TRBV20-1 and J is TRBJ2-4; D may be TRBD1 (5 bases). V was clipped by 6 bases and J by 5 bases, with 14 bases between them. Germline values: CDR1 DFQATT, CDR2 SNEGSKA (reference sequence). The CDR3 contains 13 residues. Here the CDR3 reads CSATKTAENIQYF. For the CDR3, the DNA is TGCAGTGCCACGAAGACAGCAGAAAACATTCAGTACTTC.

This clonotype was recorded many times. The genes are TRBV12-3 or TRBV12-4 and TRBJ1-5; 9 nucleotides match TRBD1. The CDR3 consists of 15 residues. After removal of 6 bases from V and 1 base from J, the junction contained 4 bases not matched to a gene. CDR3 in amino acids: CASRHTGGSNQPQHF. The DNA for the CDR3 is TGTGCCAGCAGACATACAGGGGGCAGCAATCAGCCCCAGCATTTT.

This clonotype turned up a few times. CDR3 DNA: TGCAGTGCTAGTGAGCCAGGGCGTACCAATCAGCCCCAGCATTTT. The encoded protein is CSASEPGRTNQPQHF. The rearrangement joins TRBV20-1 to TRBJ1-5, with a weak D call TRBD1 (5 bases). CDR3 length equals 15 residues. The V gene's germline CDR1 is DFQATT and CDR2 SNEGSKA (reference sequence). Trimming cost V 3 bases and J 3 bases, with 15 bases left between them.

This chain links TRBV12-3 or TRBV12-4 with TRBJ2-7; D gene unclear. There are 15 residues in the CDR3. V shed 6 bases and J shed 3 bases, with 18 bases lying between them. In DNA, the CDR3 is TGTGCCAGCAGCCCGGCAACTATTACGATCTACGAGCAGTACTTC. The encoded protein is CASSPATITIYEQYF.

This clonotype appeared many times. The rearrangement joins TRBV3-1 to TRBJ2-1; TRBD2 matches at 7 bases. Looked up from germline, CDR1 is LGHDT and CDR2 is YNNKEL (reference sequence). The V and J ends lost 0 bases and 9 bases, in that order; junction bases with no gene match: 8. The CDR3 extends over 15 amino acids. The CDR3 sequence is CASSQEGLERAEQFF. The DNA of the CDR3 is TGTGCCAGCAGCCAAGAAGGACTAGAGCGGGCTGAGCAGTTCTTC.

The chain joins TRBV14 to TRBJ1-4, with 9 bases aligning to TRBD1. Germline CDR1 reads SGHDN; CDR2 reads FVKESK. The trim removed 4 bases at V and 1 base at J, leaving 7 bases unmatched. The CDR3 has 17 residues. This chain's CDR3 is CASSRRDRVLTNEKLFF. DNA of the CDR3: TGTGCCAGCAGCCGCCGGGACAGGGTCCTAACTAATGAAAAACTGTTTTTT.

In its sample, this clonotype was seen a few times. The gene calls are TRBV18 and TRBJ2-7; 8 bases match TRBD1. Germline V gives CDR1 KGHSH, CDR2 LQKENI. There are 15 residues in the CDR3. V gave up 6 bases and J gave up 2 bases; unmatched junction bases: 9. The CDR3 DNA sequence: TGTGCCAGCTCCCCTGGACAGGGCAAAGCCTACGAGCAGTACTTC. Translated, it gives CASSPGQGKAYEQYF.

This clonotype was counted between two and nine times. The chain is built from TRBV7-6 and TRBJ2-1, with D unresolved. The CDR3 extends over 16 amino acids. The V gene's germline CDR1 is SGHVS and CDR2 FNYEAQ. V lost 5 bases and J 4 bases, leaving 18 bases between the germline ends. This chain's CDR3 is CASSGANTISYNEQFF. In DNA form, the CDR3 reads TGTGCCAGCAGCGGCGCAAATACAATTAGTTACAATGAGCAGTTCTTC.

In this sample, this clonotype turned up many times. V is TRBV20-1 and J is TRBJ1-3, with D perhaps matching TRBD1 (5 bases). The CDR3 totals 15 residues. Looked up from germline, CDR1 is DFQATT and CDR2 is SNEGSKA (reference sequence). Trimming stripped 5 bases from V and 4 bases from J, with 18 bases between. The chain's CDR3 is CSAPSGTSEGNTIYF. DNA of the CDR3: TGCAGTGCTCCCTCCGGGACGAGTGAAGGAAACACCATATATTTT.

This clonotype showed up just a few times. The chain combines TRBV5-1 with TRBJ1-2, with a tentative D call TRBD1 (6 bases). The CDR3 has 15 residues. The V end was cut by 1 base, the J end by 3 bases, with 13 bases between. Per germline, CDR1 SGHRS and CDR2 YFSETQ. The CDR3 DNA sequence: TGCGCCAGCAGCTTGTCAAACAGGGAGGACTATGGCTACACCTTC. Translating it yields CASSLSNREDYGYTF.

This clonotype was seen ten or more times. The rearrangement links TRBV29-1 to TRBJ1-2; unclear D gene. The germline V and J ends were trimmed by 4 bases and 4 bases, with 13 bases remaining between them. The CDR3 loop spans 13 amino acids. Germline CDR1 reads SQVTM; CDR2 reads ANQGSEA. The CDR3 DNA reads TGCAGCGTTGTGTCGGGATTGAGCTATGGCTACACCTTC. Its translation: CSVVSGLSYGYTF.

The table lists this clonotype with many counts. This CDR3 is CASSLRGPATNEKLFF. DNA for the CDR3: TGTGCCAGCAGCTTAAGGGGGCCTGCAACTAATGAAAAACTGTTTTTT. The J gene is TRBJ1-4, the V gene TRBV7-2; 7 positions agree with TRBD1. Germline V gene lookup returns CDR1 SGHTA and CDR2 FQGNSA. V shed 2 bases, J shed 0 bases, and the junction held 3 bases outside the gene matches. CDR3 length: 16 amino acids.

This clonotype was recorded many times. This CDR3 reads CSASGTGVPDTQYF. CDR3 coding DNA: TGCAGTGCTAGCGGGACAGGCGTTCCCGATACGCAGTATTTT. The rearrangement links TRBV20-1 to TRBJ2-3; TRBD1 matches 8 bases. Germline CDR1 reads DFQATT; CDR2 reads SNEGSKA (reference sequence). V was pared by 3 bases and J by 6 bases, with 8 bases of the junction left unmatched. The CDR3 covers 14 residues.

The rearrangement uses TRBV12-3 or TRBV12-4 and TRBJ1-5, with D unresolved. The V end lost 6 bases, the J end lost 6 bases, and 9 bases lay between the germline ends. CDR3 length: 12 residues. CDR3 region: CASRVGSQPQHF. The DNA for the CDR3 is TGTGCCAGCAGGGTAGGGTCTCAGCCCCAGCATTTT.

This clonotype was observed at least ten times. The rearrangement joins TRBV7-9 to TRBJ2-7, with D uncertain. Trimming took off 10 bases at V and 6 bases at J, with 13 bases between the two ends. Germline assignment: CDR1 SEHNR and CDR2 FQNEAQ (reference sequence). This CDR3 spans 11 amino acids. The CDR3 reads CAITRSAEQYF. Here the CDR3 DNA reads TGTGCCATCACCCGGTCGGCCGAGCAGTACTTC.